The clone carrying this T cell receptor beta chain was detected many times. Its antigen is not known. TCRdb re-processed the PCR reads through MiXCR. Among under 35,000 clones, about a sixth were seen once, and the ten largest hold over 4%. The V gene lost 5 bases and the J gene lost 3 bases, with 19 bases spanning the gap. Germline V lookup: CDR1 SEHNR, CDR2 FQNEAQ (reference sequence). The CDR3 spans 17 residues. This specimen comes from a study of metastatic and nonmetastatic thyroid tumors. Study-wide results and limits: For both blood and tumor, malignant thyroid tumors reportedly showed significantly higher TCR beta diversity than benign nodules did.

Thyroid surgery had not been preceded by any treatment in any patient. J is TRBJ2-2 and V is TRBV7-9, with TRBD2 as a possible D gene (6 bases). The receptor was isolated from a female donor with papillary thyroid cancer or a benign thyroid nodule (not recorded which). Some clones in this sample may be carry-over from other donors' samples. The sequenced sample was blood. The CDR3 DNA follows: TGTGCCAGCAGCCTCGGGAGCGCAGCCACTTACACCGGGGAGCTGTTTTTT. This codes for CASSLGSAATYTGELFF.